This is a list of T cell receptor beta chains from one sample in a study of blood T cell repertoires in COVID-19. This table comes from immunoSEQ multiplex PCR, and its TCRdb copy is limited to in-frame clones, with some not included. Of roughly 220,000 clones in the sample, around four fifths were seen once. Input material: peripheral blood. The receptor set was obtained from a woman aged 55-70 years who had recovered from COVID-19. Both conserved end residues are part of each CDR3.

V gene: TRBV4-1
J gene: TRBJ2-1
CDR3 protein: CASSQVGGGLYNEQFF

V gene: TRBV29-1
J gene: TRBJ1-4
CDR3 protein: CSVGMGVEKLFF

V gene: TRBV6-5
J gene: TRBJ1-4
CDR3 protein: CASSYIFSANEKLFF

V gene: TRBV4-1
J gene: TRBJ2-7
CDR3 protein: CASSREMTSGGSYEQYF

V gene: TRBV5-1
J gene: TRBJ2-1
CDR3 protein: CASSSPRTSGGSSSYNEQFF

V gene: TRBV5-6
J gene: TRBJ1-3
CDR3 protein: CASSQIAGGSGNTIYF

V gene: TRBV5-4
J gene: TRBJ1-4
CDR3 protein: CASSSTGDDNEKLFF

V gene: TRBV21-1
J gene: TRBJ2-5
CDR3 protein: CASPQRVLLKETQYF

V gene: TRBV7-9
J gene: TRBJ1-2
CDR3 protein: CASSRPATGSSYGYTF

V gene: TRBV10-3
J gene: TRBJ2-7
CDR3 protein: CAISRIAGASYEQYF

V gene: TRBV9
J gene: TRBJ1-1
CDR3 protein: CASSALTGETEAFF

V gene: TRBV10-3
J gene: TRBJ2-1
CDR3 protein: CAISSGTSGGANEQFF

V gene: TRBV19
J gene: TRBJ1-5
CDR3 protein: CASSGTGGYHRHF

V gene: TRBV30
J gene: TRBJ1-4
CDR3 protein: CAWSVGAGLNEKLFF

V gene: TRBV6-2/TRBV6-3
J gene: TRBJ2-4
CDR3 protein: CASSLRDRPAKNIQYF

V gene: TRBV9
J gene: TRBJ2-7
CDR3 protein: CASSAGVFGTYEQYF

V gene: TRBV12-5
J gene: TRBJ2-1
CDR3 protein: CASATAGTGYNEQFF

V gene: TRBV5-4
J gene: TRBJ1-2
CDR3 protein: CASSLGSGIPYGYTF

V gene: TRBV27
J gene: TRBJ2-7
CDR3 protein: CASSFVQGSYEQYF

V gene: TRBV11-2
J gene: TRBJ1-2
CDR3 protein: CASSPPNRGYGYTF

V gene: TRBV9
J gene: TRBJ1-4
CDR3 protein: CASSPRTDNEKLFF

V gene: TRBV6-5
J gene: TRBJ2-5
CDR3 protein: CASSWGTRRETQYF

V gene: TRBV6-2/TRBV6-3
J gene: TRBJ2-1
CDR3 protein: CASSRPPGGGGAYNEQFF

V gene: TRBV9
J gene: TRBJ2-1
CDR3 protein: CASSAMGLAGDEQFF

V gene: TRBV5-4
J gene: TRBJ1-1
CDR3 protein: CASSMTGGRNTEAFF

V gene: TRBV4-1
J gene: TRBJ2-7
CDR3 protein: CASSIGGNYEQYF

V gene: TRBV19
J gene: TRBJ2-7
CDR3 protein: CASSIVGTRDNSYEQYF

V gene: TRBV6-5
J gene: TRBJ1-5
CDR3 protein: CASSYSNLGNQPQHF

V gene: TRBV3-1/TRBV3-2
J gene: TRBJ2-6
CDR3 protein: CASSQTPGQGAGGANVLTF

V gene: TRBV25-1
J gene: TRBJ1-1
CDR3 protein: CASSGQWDSEAFF

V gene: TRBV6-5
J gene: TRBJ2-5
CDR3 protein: CASSPGTGETQYF

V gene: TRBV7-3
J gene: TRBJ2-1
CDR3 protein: CASSPSQRGDNEQFF

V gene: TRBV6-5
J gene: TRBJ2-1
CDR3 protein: CASSKLSQVGNEQFF

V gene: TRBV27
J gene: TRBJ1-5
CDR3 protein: CASRGPGGQPQHF

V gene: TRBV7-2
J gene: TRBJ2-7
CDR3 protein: CASSLQPQGYEQYF

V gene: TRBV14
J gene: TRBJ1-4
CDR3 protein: CASSHTGTENEKLFF

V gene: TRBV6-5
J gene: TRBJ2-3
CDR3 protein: CASRVAGGSRTQYF

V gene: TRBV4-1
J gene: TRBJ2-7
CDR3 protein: CASSHSPGQSSYEQYF

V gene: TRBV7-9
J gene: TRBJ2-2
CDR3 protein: CASTIQGAAGELFF

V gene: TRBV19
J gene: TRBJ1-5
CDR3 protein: CASSIGQALGPQHF

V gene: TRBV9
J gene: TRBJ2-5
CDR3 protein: CASSVGSDHATQYF

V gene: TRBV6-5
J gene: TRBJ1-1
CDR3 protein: CASSYSLGNTEAFF

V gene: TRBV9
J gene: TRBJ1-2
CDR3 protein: CASSGGQNYGYTF

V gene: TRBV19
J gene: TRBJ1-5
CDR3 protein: CASSIRQGLNQPQHF

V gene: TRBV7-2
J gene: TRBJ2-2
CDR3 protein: CASSLSSTGGTGELFF